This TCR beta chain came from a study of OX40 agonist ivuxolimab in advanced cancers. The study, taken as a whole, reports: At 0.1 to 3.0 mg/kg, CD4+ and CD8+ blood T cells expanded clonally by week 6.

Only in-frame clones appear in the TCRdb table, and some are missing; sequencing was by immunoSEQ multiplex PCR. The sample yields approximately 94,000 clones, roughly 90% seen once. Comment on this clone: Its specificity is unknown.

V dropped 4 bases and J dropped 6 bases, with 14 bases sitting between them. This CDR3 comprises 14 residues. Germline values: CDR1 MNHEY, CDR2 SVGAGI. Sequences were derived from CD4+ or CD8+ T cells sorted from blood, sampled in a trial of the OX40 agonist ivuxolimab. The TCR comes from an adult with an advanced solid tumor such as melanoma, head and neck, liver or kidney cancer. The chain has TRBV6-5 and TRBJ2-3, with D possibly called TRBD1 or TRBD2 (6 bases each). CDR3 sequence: CASSWRGSQDTQYF. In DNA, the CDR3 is TGTGCCAGCAGTTGGAGGGGGTCCCAGGATACGCAGTATTTT.